One sample yielded the 18 T cell receptor beta chains listed below, sequenced in a study of long-term antiretroviral therapy in people with HIV. An immunoSEQ assay, version v3.0, was performed at survey level. Profiled with immunoSEQ multiplex PCR; TCRdb holds only in-frame clones, not every one. The sample yields around 3,400 clones, around nine tenths seen once. The material sequenced was unsorted PBMCs, taken 0.3 years after starting antiretroviral therapy. The receptor source for this set is a woman aged 45 to 65 with HIV.

CDR3 sequence: CASSLGPGEKLFF. The CDR3 coding sequence is TGCGCCAGCAGCCTGGGACCTGGCGAAAAACTGTTTTTT. This chain joins TRBV5-1 and TRBJ1-4, with a tentative D call TRBD1 (5 bases). CDR3 length equals 13 residues. The V gene lost 4 bases and the J gene lost 8 bases, with 12 bases spanning the gap. CDR1 SGHRS and CDR2 YFSETQ come from the germline V gene.

This chain connects TRBV30 to TRBJ2-7; TRBD2 matches at 8 bases. With V trimmed by 0 bases and J by 2 bases, 9 bases remained unmatched. Germline-derived CDR1 and CDR2 are GTSNPN and SVGIG (reference sequence). This CDR3 region has 16 residues. CDR3 residues: CAWSVHRLGGAYEQYF. In DNA, the CDR3 is TGTGCCTGGAGTGTACATAGGCTCGGGGGGGCCTACGAGCAGTACTTC.

CDR3 nucleotides: TGTGCCAGCAGCTTTAGAGGTGGGGGCTATAATTCACCCCTCCACTTT. This gives the protein CASSFRGGGYNSPLHF. The V call is TRBV7-2, the J call TRBJ1-6; weak D call: TRBD1 (5 bases). Germline V gene sequence: CDR1 SGHTA, CDR2 FQGNSA. V lost 3 bases to trimming and J lost 3 bases, with 12 bases between them. The CDR3 extends over 16 amino acids.

The chain recombines TRBV30 with TRBJ2-7, with TRBD1 as a possible D gene (6 bases). The length of the CDR3 is 12 residues. Germline CDR1 reads GTSNPN; CDR2 reads SVGIG (reference sequence). V gave up 2 bases and J gave up 3 bases, with 8 bases separating them. CDR3 sequence: CAWSPGDYEQYF. CDR3 in DNA: TGTGCCTGGAGTCCAGGGGACTACGAGCAGTACTTC. The full variable domain, its missing parts supplied by reference TRBV30 and TRBJ2-7, is SQTIHQWPATLVQPVGSPLSLECTVEGTSNPNLYWYRQAAGRGLQLLFYSVGIGQISSEVPQNLSASRPQDRQFILSSKKLLLSDSGFYLCAWSPGDYEQYFGPGTRLTVT.

The V and J genes are TRBV7-3 and TRBJ1-1; a weak D match, TRBD1 (6 bases). Per the germline V gene, CDR1 is SGHTA and CDR2 is FQGTGA. Trimming removed 0 bases from V and 1 base from J, with 12 bases in between. This CDR3 region has 16 residues. In DNA, the CDR3 is TGTGCCAGCAGCTTAACAGGGGGGGGTTGGAACACTGAAGCTTTCTTT. Translating gives CASSLTGGGWNTEAFF.

The chain joins TRBV18 to TRBJ1-4; D is uncertain. The V end was cut by 0 bases, the J end by 8 bases, with 13 bases between. The germline CDR1 and CDR2 sequences are KGHSH and LQKENI. CDR3 length: 15 amino acids. The CDR3 here is CASSPPKPTGEKLFF. The CDR3 coding sequence is TGTGCCAGCTCACCACCGAAACCAACGGGGGAAAAACTGTTTTTT.

The rearrangement uses TRBV27 and TRBJ2-1, with D possibly TRBD2 on 5 matching bases. Germline CDR1 reads MNHEY; CDR2 reads SMNVEV (reference sequence). V lost 1 base, J lost 1 base, and 8 bases lay in between. CDR3 length: 15 amino acids. The CDR3 sequence: CASSLYPGSYNEQFF. For the CDR3, the DNA is TGTGCCAGCAGTTTATACCCGGGGTCCTACAATGAGCAGTTCTTC.

V and J are TRBV18 and TRBJ1-4; D not certain. The germline V gene has CDR1 KGHSH and CDR2 LQKENI. V lost 2 bases, J lost 4 bases, and 5 bases lay in between. This CDR3 region has 13 residues. The CDR3 reads CASSPGLNEKLFF. The CDR3 nucleotides read TGTGCCAGCTCACCAGGTCTTAATGAAAAACTGTTTTTT.

The chain employs TRBV19 and TRBJ1-4, with D perhaps matching TRBD1 (5 bases). The CDR3 is 15 residues long. V lost 8 bases to trimming and J lost 0 bases, with 13 bases between them. CDR1 is LNHDA, CDR2 SQIVND, per germline (reference sequence). CDR3 DNA: TGTGCCAGTTATAATCGGGGGGCAACTAATGAAAAACTGTTTTTT. Amino acids: CASYNRGATNEKLFF.

This rearrangement joins TRBV7-2 to TRBJ2-5, with no clear D. From germline, CDR1 is SGHTA and CDR2 FQGNSA. V lost 3 bases and J lost 2, with 7 bases in between. The CDR3 spans 13 residues. The CDR3 loop is CASSFVAQETQYF. The CDR3 DNA is TGTGCCAGCAGCTTCGTCGCACAAGAGACCCAGTACTTC.

This clone was picked up one time. At one of its ends the junction is not consistent with the germline gene, which may arise from a read error. V usage is TRBV7-7 and J usage is TRBJ2-3; no reliable D call. Germline assignment: CDR1 SSHAT and CDR2 FNYEAQ (reference sequence). CDR3 length: 11 amino acids. CDR3 amino acids: CASSSGNTQYF. CDR3 sequence (DNA): TGTGCTAGCAGCTCCGGAAATACGCAGTATTTT.

The chain joins TRBV6-4 to TRBJ1-6; D call uncertain. Germline CDR1 MRHNA, CDR2 SNTAGT. The CDR3 runs to 13 residues. The V end lost 3 bases, the J end lost 14 bases, and 14 bases lay between the germline ends. The CDR3 here is CASSESERGALHF. CDR3 DNA sequence: TGTGCCAGCAGTGAAAGCGAACGCGGGGCCCTCCACTTT.

This clone came up a few times. The J gene is TRBJ1-2, the V gene TRBV27, with a weak D call TRBD1 (6 bases). Trimming left V 3 bases short and J 2 bases short, with 13 bases between. The CDR3 extends over 15 amino acids. Germline V CDR1 and CDR2: MNHEY, SMNVEV (reference sequence). CDR3 sequence (DNA): TGTGCCAGCAGTTTTTATAGGGGGTCGAACTATGGCTACACCTTC. Translated, it gives CASSFYRGSNYGYTF.

This chain links TRBV5-4 with TRBJ1-2, with D perhaps TRBD1 (5 bases). Germline V lookup: CDR1 SGHNT, CDR2 YYREEE (reference sequence). The V end was cut by 0 bases, the J end by 8 bases, with 11 bases between. CDR3 length: 13 residues. The CDR3 loop is CASSLGRDDGYTF. The CDR3 DNA reads as TGTGCCAGCAGCTTGGGCAGGGATGACGGCTACACCTTC.

This chain joins TRBV30 and TRBJ2-7; possibly TRBD1 or TRBD2 for D (6 bases each). The CDR3 is 12 residues long. The V and J ends lost 1 base and 4 bases respectively, with 8 bases between them. Germline assignment: CDR1 GTSNPN and CDR2 SVGIG (reference sequence). DNA for the CDR3: TGTGCCTGGAGTGAAGGGGGGTACGAGCAGTACTTC. This translates into CAWSEGGYEQYF.

The chain has TRBV7-2 and TRBJ1-2; 9 bases line up with TRBD1. CDR1 SGHTA and CDR2 FQGNSA come from the germline V gene. This CDR3 contains 15 residues. The V segment lost 3 bases and the J segment 4 bases; nucleotides outside the gene matches: 6. The CDR3 here is CASSFTGGEFYGYTF. CDR3 in DNA: TGTGCCAGCAGCTTTACAGGGGGCGAATTCTATGGCTACACCTTC.

This chain joins TRBV19 and TRBJ2-3, with TRBD2 matching over 9 bases. The CDR3 extends over 14 amino acids. Per the germline V gene, CDR1 is LNHDA and CDR2 is SQIVND (reference sequence). V lost 4 bases and J lost 4; bases outside the gene matches: 3. The CDR3, as DNA: TGTGCCAGTAGTAGCGGGGGGGCCCCAGATACGCAGTATTTT. Translation: CASSSGGAPDTQYF.

The rearrangement uses TRBV7-9 and TRBJ2-5; D ambiguous. Germline lookup yields CDR1 SEHNR and CDR2 FQNEAQ (reference sequence). V dropped 6 bases and J dropped 8 bases, with 10 bases sitting between them. There are 11 residues in the CDR3. Written as DNA, the CDR3 is TGTGCCAGCAGTCAGGAGTTAACCCAGTACTTC. Protein sequence: CASSQELTQYF.